Listed here are 4 T cell receptor beta chains from one sample, sequenced in a study of beta chain features in type 1 diabetes. What was sequenced were expressed TCRB transcripts, since all of the isolated RNA had been reverse transcribed. The table came from immunoSEQ multiplex PCR; TCRdb's copy has only in-frame clones and leaves some out. The sample holds 900,000 or so clones, roughly a sixth seen once. The sequenced sample was naive CD4+ T cells from blood. These receptors were obtained from a woman aged 18-29 years in good health.

Of note for this clone: The sample has other DNA sequences that encode this CDR3 too. This chain links TRBV5-4 with TRBJ1-5, with a tentative D call TRBD1 (5 bases). Germline CDR1 SGHNT, CDR2 YYREEE (reference sequence). The CDR3 totals 13 residues. V was shortened by 4 bases and J by 7 bases, with 12 bases between the two germline ends. The CDR3 sequence is CASSRDPDQPQHF. The CDR3 nucleotides are TGTGCCAGCAGCCGGGACCCCGACCAGCCCCAGCATTTT.

A few counts support this clone. The chain links TRBV4-2 to TRBJ2-7; TRBD2 might be the D (6 bases). The CDR3 spans 16 residues. CDR1 and CDR2 from the germline V gene are LGHNA and YNFKEQ. V gave up 1 base and J gave up 0 bases, with 13 bases separating them. CDR3 coding DNA: TGTGCCAGCAGCCAAGCCACGCGGCGGGGCTCCTACGAGCAGTACTTC. Translation gives CASSQATRRGSYEQYF.

This sequence joins TRBV7-9 and TRBJ2-4, with D possibly being TRBD2 (5 bases). The CDR3 has 19 amino acids. Germline values: CDR1 SEHNR, CDR2 FQNEAQ (reference sequence). V was shortened by 2 bases and J by 0 bases, with 20 bases between the two germline ends. CDR3 coding DNA: TGTGCCAGCAGCTTACCCCCGAGGGAACTGCACCTAGCCAAAAACATTCAGTACTTC. It encodes CASSLPPRELHLAKNIQYF.

This clone occurred once. The rearrangement uses TRBV2 and TRBJ2-6; the D is unclear. Per the germline V gene, CDR1 is SNHLY and CDR2 is FYNNEI. This CDR3 contains 14 residues. V gave up 4 bases and J gave up 1 base, with 5 bases separating them. The CDR3 nucleotides read TGTGCCAGCAGTGTGAGGTCTGGGGCCAACGTCCTGACTTTC. It is translated as CASSVRSGANVLTF.